A single sample is the source of the 14 T cell receptor beta chains below, sequenced in a study of blood T cell repertoires in COVID-19. Profiling relied on immunoSEQ multiplex PCR, and the TCRdb table lists in-frame clones only, not all of them. The top ten hold approximately 1% of the sample, which has 250,000 to 300,000 clones, roughly 86% seen once. Material for sequencing was PBMCs or T cells enriched from blood (not recorded which). These receptors were obtained from a woman aged 30 to 39 who had recovered from COVID-19.

The chain has TRBV4-1 and TRBJ2-1; a weak D match, TRBD1 (7 bases). V was shortened by 6 bases and J by 5 bases, with 17 bases between the two germline ends. Germline CDR1 is MGHRA and CDR2 is YSYEKL. The CDR3 is 15 amino acids. DNA for the CDR3: TGCGCCAGCAGGGGGCGGGACAGACACGACAATGAGCAGTTCTTC. This sequence encodes CASRGRDRHDNEQFF.

This CDR3 reads CASSASFVGAIIYGYTF. Written as DNA, the CDR3 is TGTGCCAGCAGCGCCTCTTTTGTGGGGGCGATAATCTATGGCTACACCTTC. The chain employs TRBV5-4 and TRBJ1-2; D is perhaps TRBD1 (6 bases). Trimming pared 4 bases from V and 4 bases from J, leaving 23 bases between. CDR1 is SGHNT, CDR2 YYREEE, per germline (reference sequence). The CDR3 loop spans 17 amino acids.

DNA of the CDR3: TGCGCCAGCAGCCAAGTGGGCGGGAATGAGCAGTTCTTC. It specifies CASSQVGGNEQFF. This chain links TRBV4-1 with TRBJ2-1, with TRBD2 as a possible D gene (5 bases). V lost 1 base and J 7 bases, leaving 8 bases between the germline ends. The CDR3 is made up of 13 amino acids. Per germline, CDR1 MGHRA and CDR2 YSYEKL.

The V gene is TRBV5-1, the J gene TRBJ2-3; tentative D call: TRBD1 (5 bases). Germline values: CDR1 SGHRS, CDR2 YFSETQ. The CDR3 extends over 12 amino acids. The V end was cut by 0 bases, the J end by 13 bases, with 12 bases between. The CDR3 reads CASSLELSREYF. The CDR3 coding sequence is TGCGCCAGCAGCTTGGAACTCTCCAGGGAGTATTTT.

The chain links TRBV30 to TRBJ1-5; 8 nucleotides line up with TRBD1. The junction had 9 bases not matched to a gene; V was cut back by 2 bases and J by 6 bases. The CDR3 runs 15 residues. Germline values: CDR1 GTSNPN, CDR2 SVGIG (reference sequence). Here the CDR3 reads CAWSPLDRGGQPQHF. CDR3 sequence (DNA): TGTGCCTGGAGTCCCCTCGACAGGGGCGGTCAGCCCCAGCATTTT.

V and J are TRBV19 and TRBJ1-1; weak D call: TRBD1 (6 bases). The germline V gene encodes CDR1 LNHDA and CDR2 SQIVND (reference sequence). Deletions cut 1 base from V and 8 bases from J, with 17 bases between. The CDR3 is made up of 15 amino acids. The CDR3 protein is CASSIGRIGGPEAFF. The CDR3 DNA follows: TGTGCCAGTAGTATAGGTCGTATAGGGGGACCCGAAGCTTTCTTT.

On this clone: Different DNA sequences within this sample yield the same CDR3. The rearrangement joins TRBV20-1 to TRBJ1-2, with D uncertain. The germline V gene has CDR1 DFQATT and CDR2 SNEGSKA (reference sequence). The CDR3 loop spans 11 amino acids. Trimming stripped 2 bases from V and 3 bases from J, with 4 bases between. In DNA form, the CDR3 reads TGCAGTGCTAGAACGGACTATGGCTACACCTTC. This gives the protein CSARTDYGYTF.

This clone was seen a few times. The chain uses TRBV7-3 and TRBJ1-1; TRBD1 is a possible D gene (5 bases). Germline CDR1 is SGHTA and CDR2 is FQGTGA. The V end lost 5 bases, the J end lost 4 bases, and 14 bases lay between the germline ends. This CDR3 is 14 amino acids long. This chain's CDR3 is CASSLQGWGTEAFF. In nucleotides, the CDR3 is TGTGCCAGCAGCCTTCAGGGTTGGGGCACTGAAGCTTTCTTT. Combining the CDR3 with reference TRBV7-3 and TRBJ1-1 gives the whole variable domain GAGVSQTPSNKVTEKGKYVELRCDPISGHTALYWYRQSLGQGPEFLIYFQGTGAADDSGLPNDRFFAVRPEGSVSTLKIQRTERGDSAVYLCASSLQGWGTEAFFGQGTRLTVV.

V is TRBV15 and J is TRBJ1-5; D gene ambiguous. Trimming removed 5 bases at V and 6 bases at J, with 11 bases between. The CDR3 runs to 13 residues. CDR1 is LNHNV, CDR2 YYDKDF, per germline (reference sequence). CDR3 residues: CATSRREIQPQHF. For the CDR3, the DNA is TGTGCCACCAGCCGACGGGAAATTCAGCCCCAGCATTTT.

This clone was counted a single time. The chain joins TRBV4-1 to TRBJ1-4; possible D gene TRBD1, 6 bases. CDR1 MGHRA and CDR2 YSYEKL come from the germline V gene. The V end was cut by 5 bases, the J end by 8 bases, with 24 bases between. CDR3 length equals 17 residues. CDR3 in amino acids: CASSFGQSFALGEKLFF. The DNA for the CDR3 is TGCGCCAGCAGCTTCGGACAGTCCTTTGCGTTGGGGGAAAAACTGTTTTTT.

J is TRBJ1-2 and V is TRBV11-2, with unresolved D. CDR3 length: 12 amino acids. With 1 base removed from V and 7 bases from J, the gap between germline ends came to 7 bases. Germline values: CDR1 SGHAT, CDR2 FQNNGV. CDR3 residues: CASSLGSVGYTF. CDR3 bases: TGTGCCAGCAGCTTAGGCTCGGTTGGCTACACCTTC. The full variable domain, completed using reference TRBV11-2 and TRBJ1-2, is EAGVAQSPRYKIIEKRQSVAFWCNPISGHATLYWYQQILGQGPKLLIQFQNNGVVDDSQLPKDRFSAERLKGVDSTLKIQPAKLEDSAVYLCASSLGSVGYTFGSGTRLTVV.

The chain carries TRBV19 and TRBJ1-2; 10 bases line up with TRBD1. Germline trimming cut 3 bases from V and 5 bases from J; bases unmatched to any gene: 9. The CDR3 contains 16 residues. The germline V gene encodes CDR1 LNHDA and CDR2 SQIVND (reference sequence). The CDR3 here is CASSIKAGTGDYGYTF. DNA of the CDR3: TGTGCCAGTAGTATTAAAGCCGGGACAGGGGATTATGGCTACACCTTC.

In its sample, this clone was seen once. V is TRBV4-1 and J is TRBJ1-3, with 9 bases matching TRBD1. Germline values: CDR1 MGHRA, CDR2 YSYEKL. V shed 1 base and J 2 bases; nucleotides not matched to a gene: 15. The CDR3 is 20 residues long. The CDR3 region has the DNA TGCGCCAGCAGCCAAGTCTCGGGACAGGGACTTGGTTTACCTGGAAACACCATATATTTT. It yields the protein CASSQVSGQGLGLPGNTIYF.

The chain combines TRBV5-1 with TRBJ2-7; D possibly corresponds to TRBD1 (6 bases). The CDR3 runs to 14 residues. V lost 0 bases and J lost 6, with 13 bases in between. Germline assignment: CDR1 SGHRS and CDR2 YFSETQ. The CDR3 DNA reads as TGCGCCAGCAGCTTGGCTCTGGGGGCGAGCGAGCAGTACTTC. Residues: CASSLALGASEQYF.